This TCR beta chain was recovered during a study of T-cell memory formation after mild COVID-19. This clonotype was detected only a few times. MiXCR, applied by TCRdb to the 5' RACE reads, yields one record per CDR3 protein. The sample has about 350,000 distinct CDR3 sequences; 12% to 15% are singletons. CDR3 size: 15 residues. The V end lost 0 bases, the J end lost 5 bases, and 13 bases lay between the germline ends. Germline V gives CDR1 KGHSH, CDR2 LQKENI. The chain recombines TRBV18 with TRBJ2-5; D ambiguous. Sequenced material: PBMCs or a T cell subset sorted from them (not recorded which). The sequence was collected from a man aged 18 to 29 who had mild COVID-19 (a few samples of this study predate the infection). Cell type and time point are not known. The CDR3 bases are TGTGCCAGCTCACCACCGAGCCGCGACGGGGAGACCCAGTACTTC. Translating gives CASSPPSRDGETQYF.